These 10 T cell receptor beta chains share one sample of origin, sequenced in a study of blood T cells in healthy people across ages. PCR was performed a second time for 7 to 11 cycles using a sample-barcoded 5' primer and a J-beta primer mix. TCRdb reprocessed the 5' RACE reads via MiXCR and lists one record per CDR3 protein. The sample holds around 1,900,000 distinct CDR3 sequences; about 39% are singletons and the top ten take under 30%. Specimen: blood. These receptors came from a human donor in good health.

This clonotype has at least ten counts. This rearrangement joins TRBV7-2 to TRBJ2-7; D perhaps matches TRBD1 (6 bases). This CDR3 has 13 amino acids. V lost 8 bases and J 7 bases, leaving 18 bases between the germline ends. Germline V gene data show CDR1 as SGHTA and CDR2 as FQGNSA. The CDR3 DNA follows: TGTGCCAGCCAGCCAGGGGCATCAGGGGAGCAGTACTTC. Its protein is CASQPGASGEQYF.

V is TRBV7-9 and J is TRBJ1-4, with D possibly being TRBD1 (6 bases). This CDR3 contains 15 residues. CDR1 and CDR2 (germline): SEHNR, FQNEAQ (reference sequence). V was pared by 11 bases and J by 3 bases, with 19 bases between. CDR3 nucleotides: TGTGCCCCACAACTCGGGGGCAGACCTAATGAAAAACTGTTTTTT. Translated: CAPQLGGRPNEKLFF.

There are a few counts of this clonotype. V and J are TRBV6-6 and TRBJ2-1; a possible D gene is TRBD2 (5 bases). Germline assignment: CDR1 MNHNY and CDR2 SVGAGI (reference sequence). The CDR3 is made up of 17 amino acids. Written as DNA, the CDR3 is TGTGTCACCCGAACGGACTCGTACGCGACCTCCTACAATGAGCAGTTCTTC. It translates to CVTRTDSYATSYNEQFF.

V gene TRBV2 combines with J gene TRBJ2-1, with 11 nucleotides matching TRBD2. The CDR3 consists of 15 residues. After removal of 6 bases from V and 5 bases from J, the junction contained 6 bases not matched to a gene. Germline CDR1 SNHLY, CDR2 FYNNEI. The CDR3 DNA is TGTGCCAGCAGGCATAGCGGGGGGGCCGACAATGAGCAGTTCTTC. Encoded protein: CASRHSGGADNEQFF.

This clonotype was detected a few times. The chain combines TRBV28 with TRBJ1-2; no clear D gene. V shed 6 bases and J shed 4 bases, with 15 bases lying between them. CDR1 and CDR2 from the germline V gene are MDHEN and SYDVKM. The CDR3 consists of 14 residues. CDR3 region: CASSSDTLVYGYTF. Here the CDR3 DNA reads TGTGCCAGCAGCTCCGATACTCTAGTCTATGGCTACACCTTC.

This clonotype was found a few times. The chain employs TRBV6-1 and TRBJ1-5; 11 bases are a match to TRBD1. Germline assignment: CDR1 MNHNS and CDR2 SASEGT. This CDR3 is built from 16 residues. Trimming at V came to 4 bases and at J to 6 bases, leaving 8 bases not matched to a gene. This chain's CDR3 is CASSAEPGQGGQPQHF. The DNA for the CDR3 is TGTGCCAGCAGTGCGGAGCCGGGACAGGGGGGTCAGCCCCAGCATTTT.

J is TRBJ1-5 and V is TRBV4-3; no firm D call. The germline gives CDR1 LGHNA, CDR2 YSLEER. The CDR3 length is 15 residues. Trimming cost V 2 bases and J 7 bases, with 15 bases left between them. This chain's CDR3 is CASSQLHPSDQPQHF. For the CDR3, the DNA is TGCGCCAGCAGCCAATTACACCCTTCCGACCAGCCCCAGCATTTT.

This clonotype was seen ten or more times. This rearrangement joins TRBV9 to TRBJ2-1; D is perhaps TRBD2 (5 bases). Trimming left V 7 bases short and J 1 base short, with 12 bases between. The CDR3 totals 14 residues. Germline CDR1 and CDR2: SGDLS and YYNGEE. CDR3: CASSVGVSYNEQFF. The CDR3 DNA reads as TGTGCCAGCTCGGTGGGAGTATCCTACAATGAGCAGTTCTTC.

The rearrangement joins TRBV7-2 to TRBJ2-1; D not resolved. Trimming removed 0 bases at V and 8 bases at J, with 8 bases between. This CDR3 is 13 amino acids long. CDR1 and CDR2 from the germline V gene are SGHTA and FQGNSA. CDR3 in DNA: TGTGCCAGCAGCTTAGCAATGACCCATGAGCAGTTCTTC. It encodes CASSLAMTHEQFF.

As for this clonotype: Germline is not matched at one junction end, which may reflect a read error. The gene calls are TRBV24-1 and TRBJ2-3, with a tentative D call TRBD1 (5 bases). Looked up from germline, CDR1 is KGHDR and CDR2 is SFDVKD. The CDR3 length is 14 residues. DNA of the CDR3: TGTGCCACCAGCGCCCCCTCGGACACAGATACACAGTATTTT. This translates into CATSAPSDTDTQYF.